This T cell receptor (beta chain) was captured by sequencing in a study of cytomegalovirus exposure and HLA in healthy donors. CDR3 size: 13 residues. Germline V gene lookup returns CDR1 SNHLY and CDR2 FYNNEI. Trimming took 4 bases from V and 15 from J; bases not matched to a gene: 11. The study's findings and limits: Later analysis reportedly placed an Asian-associated ancestry cluster below the roughly 640-donor mean in N-insertions.

The PCR contained 60 Vbeta and 13 Jbeta primers. Profiled with immunoSEQ multiplex PCR; TCRdb holds only in-frame clones, not every one. The data hold more than 130,000 clones, with around 77% observed a single time. Note on this clone: Its antigen is currently unknown.

The chain has TRBV2 and TRBJ2-1, with 8 bases aligning to TRBD1. Sequencing was done on a sample of PBMCs. The clonotype comes from a man between 25 and 39 years old in good health and CMV-seronegative. CDR3 sequence reads: CASSGQKDRASFF. CDR3 nucleotide sequence: TGTGCCAGCAGTGGCCAGAAGGACAGGGCTTCGTTCTTC.